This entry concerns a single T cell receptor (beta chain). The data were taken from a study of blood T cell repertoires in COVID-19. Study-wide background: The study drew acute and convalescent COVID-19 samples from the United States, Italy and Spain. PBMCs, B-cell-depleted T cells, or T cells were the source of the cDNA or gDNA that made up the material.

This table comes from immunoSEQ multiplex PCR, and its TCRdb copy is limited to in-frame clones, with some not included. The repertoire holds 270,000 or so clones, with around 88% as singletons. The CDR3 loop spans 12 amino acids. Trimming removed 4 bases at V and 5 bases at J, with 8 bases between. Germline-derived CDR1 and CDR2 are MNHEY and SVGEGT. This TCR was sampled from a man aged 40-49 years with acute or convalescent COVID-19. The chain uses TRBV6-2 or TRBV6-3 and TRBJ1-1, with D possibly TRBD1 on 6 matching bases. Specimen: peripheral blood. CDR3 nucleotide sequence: TGTGCCAGCAGTTTTGACAGGACTGAAGCTTTCTTT. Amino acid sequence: CASSFDRTEAFF.